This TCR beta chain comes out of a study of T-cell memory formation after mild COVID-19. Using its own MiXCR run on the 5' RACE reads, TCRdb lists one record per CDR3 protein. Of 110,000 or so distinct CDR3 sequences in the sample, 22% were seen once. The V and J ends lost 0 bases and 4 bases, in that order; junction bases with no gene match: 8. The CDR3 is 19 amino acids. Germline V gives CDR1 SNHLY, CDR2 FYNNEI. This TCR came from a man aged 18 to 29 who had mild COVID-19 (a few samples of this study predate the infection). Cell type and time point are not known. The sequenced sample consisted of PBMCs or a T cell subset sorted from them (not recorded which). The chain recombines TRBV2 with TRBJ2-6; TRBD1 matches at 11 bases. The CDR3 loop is CASSEARGQGAPGANVLTF. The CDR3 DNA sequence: TGTGCCAGCAGTGAAGCGCGAGGACAGGGGGCGCCAGGGGCCAACGTCCTGACTTTC.